The 14 T cell receptor beta chains listed next were all sequenced from one sample in a study of blood T cell repertoires in COVID-19. The protocol was immunoSEQ multiplex PCR, while the TCRdb copy is restricted to in-frame clones and leaves out a portion. Among 25,000 to 35,000 clones listed, 92% were seen once. The sequenced sample was peripheral blood. The source of these receptors is a man in his fifties or sixties with active COVID-19.

The rearrangement links TRBV6-5 to TRBJ1-2, with TRBD1 as a possible D gene (5 bases). Per germline, CDR1 MNHEY and CDR2 SVGAGI. The CDR3 is 15 amino acids. Trimming took 4 bases from V and 6 from J, leaving 18 bases between them. Here the CDR3 reads CASSSGVDNSDGYTF. In nucleotides, the CDR3 is TGTGCCAGCAGTTCGGGGGTGGACAATAGTGATGGCTACACCTTC.

J is TRBJ2-1 and V is TRBV5-8, with 14 positions matching TRBD2. The CDR3 is made up of 16 amino acids. Losses at the gene ends were 4 bases for V and 2 bases for J; bases not matched to a gene: 2. CDR1 and CDR2 from the germline V gene are SGHTS and YDEGEE. The CDR3 bases are TGTGCCAGCAGCCGGGGACTAGCGGGGGCCTACAATGAGCAGTTCTTC. It codes for CASSRGLAGAYNEQFF. The whole variable domain, remainder taken from reference TRBV5-8 and TRBJ2-1, is EAGVTQSPTHLIKTRGQQATLRCSPISGHTSVYWYQQALGLGLQFLLWYDEGEERNRGNFPPRFSGRQFPNYSSELNVNALELEDSALYLCASSRGLAGAYNEQFFGPGTRLTVL.

The chain uses TRBV6-6 and TRBJ2-5; D is possibly TRBD1 (5 bases). The V end lost 8 bases, the J end lost 3 bases, and 16 bases lay between the germline ends. CDR3 size: 14 residues. Germline V gene data show CDR1 as MNHNY and CDR2 as SVGAGI (reference sequence). CDR3 bases: TGTGCCAGCCTGGGGCAGGGTGGCGAAGAGACCCAGTACTTC. It translates to CASLGQGGEETQYF.

This rearrangement joins TRBV5-6 to TRBJ2-7, with 7 bases that match TRBD1. The J segment lost 3 bases and the V segment lost 4 bases, leaving 4 bases of the junction unmatched. Germline V gene sequence: CDR1 SGHDT, CDR2 YYEEEE. This CDR3 has 13 amino acids. The DNA of the CDR3 is TGTGCCAGCAGCCTACCAGGGGGCTACGAGCAGTACTTC. It yields the protein CASSLPGGYEQYF. The entire variable domain, with the rest obtained from reference TRBV5-6 and TRBJ2-7, is as follows: DAGVTQSPTHLIKTRGQQVTLRCSPKSGHDTVSWYQQALGQGPQFIFQYYEEEERQRGNFPDRFSGHQFPNYSSELNVNALLLGDSALYLCASSLPGGYEQYFGPGTRLTVT.

The gene calls are TRBV13 and TRBJ2-1; the match to TRBD2 covers 13 bases. The germline CDR1 and CDR2 sequences are PRHDT and FYEKMQ (reference sequence). This CDR3 has 15 residues. Trimming took 5 bases from V and 5 from J; bases not matched to a gene: 3. The CDR3, as DNA: TGTGCCAGCAGCCCGGGACTAGCGGGGAACAATGAGCAGTTCTTC. Protein: CASSPGLAGNNEQFF.

This sequence joins TRBV7-2 and TRBJ2-7, with 9 positions matching TRBD1. V lost 5 bases, J lost 4 bases, and 6 bases stayed unmatched. Germline CDR1 is SGHTA and CDR2 is FQGNSA. This CDR3 has 14 residues. Written as DNA, the CDR3 is TGTGCCAGCAGCCGCCGGACAGGGGCTTACGAGCAGTACTTC. Translating gives CASSRRTGAYEQYF.

This chain joins TRBV6-1 and TRBJ2-1; the D gene is possibly TRBD2 (5 bases). From germline, CDR1 is MNHNS and CDR2 SASEGT. V lost 4 bases, J lost 0 bases, and 13 bases lay in between. The CDR3 sequence is 16 residues long. CDR3 in DNA: TGTGCCAGCAGTGGGAGAGGGCCCAGCTCCTACAATGAGCAGTTCTTC. Translation gives CASSGRGPSSYNEQFF.

The chain carries TRBV6-6 and TRBJ1-1; D is unresolved. CDR1 and CDR2 (germline): MNHNY, SVGAGI (reference sequence). V lost 0 bases and J lost 5, with 4 bases in between. The CDR3 loop spans 12 amino acids. CDR3 sequence (DNA): TGTGCCAGCAGTTACTCGACTACTGAAGCTTTCTTT. As protein: CASSYSTTEAFF.

The rearrangement joins TRBV3-1 (or the pseudogene TRBV3-2) to TRBJ2-1; TRBD2 aligns across 12 bases. J lost 4 bases, V lost 3 bases, and 7 bases had no gene match. The CDR3 length is 17 residues. From germline, CDR1 is LGHDT and CDR2 YNNKEL (reference sequence). The CDR3: CASSHDRLAGVYNEQFF. CDR3 DNA sequence: TGTGCCAGCAGCCACGACCGACTAGCGGGAGTGTACAATGAGCAGTTCTTC.

This chain uses TRBV5-4 with TRBJ2-2, with D possibly TRBD2 on 5 matching bases. Germline V gives CDR1 SGHNT, CDR2 YYREEE (reference sequence). V lost 0 bases, J lost 1 base, and 13 bases lay in between. The length of the CDR3 is 17 residues. The CDR3 loop is CASSLGAGVGNTGELFF. CDR3 nucleotides: TGTGCCAGCAGCTTGGGTGCCGGGGTTGGGAACACCGGGGAGCTGTTTTTT.

The chain carries TRBV19 and TRBJ1-2; 9 nucleotides align to TRBD1. J was trimmed by 8 bases and V by 5 bases; bases with no gene match: 15. This CDR3 region has 16 residues. Looked up from germline, CDR1 is LNHDA and CDR2 is SQIVND (reference sequence). The CDR3 sequence: CASSEPTGTGRGGYTF. The CDR3 bases are TGTGCCAGTAGTGAGCCGACCGGGACAGGGAGGGGCGGCTACACCTTC.

This sequence joins TRBV6-5 and TRBJ1-1; D unclear. The CDR3 has 12 amino acids. The V end was cut by 6 bases, the J end by 3 bases, with 8 bases between. Germline V gene lookup returns CDR1 MNHEY and CDR2 SVGAGI. The CDR3, as DNA: TGTGCCAGCAGCCCCGGAGACACTGAAGCTTTCTTT. Its protein product is CASSPGDTEAFF.

CDR3 sequence reads: CASSPASGGYTDTQYF. The CDR3 nucleotides are TGTGCCAGCAGCCCGGCTAGCGGGGGGTACACAGATACGCAGTATTTT. The rearrangement links TRBV13 to TRBJ2-3; 11 bases are shared with TRBD2. The germline V gene encodes CDR1 PRHDT and CDR2 FYEKMQ (reference sequence). Trimming at V came to 5 bases and at J to 2 bases, leaving 6 bases not matched to a gene. This CDR3 has 16 residues.

The chain joins TRBV23-1 to TRBJ1-6; 8 positions agree with TRBD1. TRBV23-1 is annotated as an ORF whose role is uncertain. The CDR3 has 15 amino acids. After removal of 2 bases from V and 10 bases from J, the junction contained 7 bases not matched to a gene. The CDR3 sequence: CASSQPRQGLSPLHF. CDR3 DNA: TGCGCCAGCAGTCAACCGAGACAGGGGCTCTCACCCCTCCACTTT.